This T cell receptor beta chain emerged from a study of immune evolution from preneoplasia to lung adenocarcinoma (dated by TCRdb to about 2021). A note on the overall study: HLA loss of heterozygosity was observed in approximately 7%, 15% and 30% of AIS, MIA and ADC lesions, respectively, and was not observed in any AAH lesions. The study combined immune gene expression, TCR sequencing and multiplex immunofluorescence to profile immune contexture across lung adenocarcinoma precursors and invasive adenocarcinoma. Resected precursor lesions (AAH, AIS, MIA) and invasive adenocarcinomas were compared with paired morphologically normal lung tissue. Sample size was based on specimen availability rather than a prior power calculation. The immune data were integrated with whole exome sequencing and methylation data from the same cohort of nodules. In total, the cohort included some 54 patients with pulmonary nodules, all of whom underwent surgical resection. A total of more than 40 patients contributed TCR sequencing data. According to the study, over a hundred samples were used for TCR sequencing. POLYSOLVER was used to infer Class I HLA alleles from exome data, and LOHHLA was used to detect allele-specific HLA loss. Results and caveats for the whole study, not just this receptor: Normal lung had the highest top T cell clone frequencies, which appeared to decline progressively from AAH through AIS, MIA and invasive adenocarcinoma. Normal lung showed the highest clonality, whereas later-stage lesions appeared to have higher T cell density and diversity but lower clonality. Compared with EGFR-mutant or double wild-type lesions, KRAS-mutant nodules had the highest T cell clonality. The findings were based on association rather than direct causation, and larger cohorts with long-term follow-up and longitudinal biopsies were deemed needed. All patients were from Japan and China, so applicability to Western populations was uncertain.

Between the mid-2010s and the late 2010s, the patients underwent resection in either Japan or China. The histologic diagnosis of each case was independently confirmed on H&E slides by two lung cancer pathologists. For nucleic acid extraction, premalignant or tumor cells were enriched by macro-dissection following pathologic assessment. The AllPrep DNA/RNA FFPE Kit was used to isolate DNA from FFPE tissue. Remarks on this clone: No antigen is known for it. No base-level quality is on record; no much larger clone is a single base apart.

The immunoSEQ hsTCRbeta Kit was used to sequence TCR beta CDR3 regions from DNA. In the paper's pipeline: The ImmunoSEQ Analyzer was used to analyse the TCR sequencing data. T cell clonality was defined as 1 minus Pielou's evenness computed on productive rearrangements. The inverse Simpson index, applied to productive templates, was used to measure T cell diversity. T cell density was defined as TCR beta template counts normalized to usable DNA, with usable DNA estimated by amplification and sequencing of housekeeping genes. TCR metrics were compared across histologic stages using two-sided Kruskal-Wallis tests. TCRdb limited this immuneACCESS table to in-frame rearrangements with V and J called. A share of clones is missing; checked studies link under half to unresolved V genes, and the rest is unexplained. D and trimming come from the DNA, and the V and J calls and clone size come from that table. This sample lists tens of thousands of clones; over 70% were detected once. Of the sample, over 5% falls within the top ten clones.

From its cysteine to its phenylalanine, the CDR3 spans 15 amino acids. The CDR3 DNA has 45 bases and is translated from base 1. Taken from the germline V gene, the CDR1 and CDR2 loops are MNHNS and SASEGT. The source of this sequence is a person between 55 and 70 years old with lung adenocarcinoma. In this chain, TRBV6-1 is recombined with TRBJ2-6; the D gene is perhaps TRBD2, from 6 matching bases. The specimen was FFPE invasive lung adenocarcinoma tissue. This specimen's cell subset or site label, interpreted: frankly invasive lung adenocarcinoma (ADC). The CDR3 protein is CAGRSGGSGANVLTF. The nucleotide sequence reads TGTGCTGGTAGATCCGGGGGCTCTGGGGCCAACGTCCTGACTTTC.